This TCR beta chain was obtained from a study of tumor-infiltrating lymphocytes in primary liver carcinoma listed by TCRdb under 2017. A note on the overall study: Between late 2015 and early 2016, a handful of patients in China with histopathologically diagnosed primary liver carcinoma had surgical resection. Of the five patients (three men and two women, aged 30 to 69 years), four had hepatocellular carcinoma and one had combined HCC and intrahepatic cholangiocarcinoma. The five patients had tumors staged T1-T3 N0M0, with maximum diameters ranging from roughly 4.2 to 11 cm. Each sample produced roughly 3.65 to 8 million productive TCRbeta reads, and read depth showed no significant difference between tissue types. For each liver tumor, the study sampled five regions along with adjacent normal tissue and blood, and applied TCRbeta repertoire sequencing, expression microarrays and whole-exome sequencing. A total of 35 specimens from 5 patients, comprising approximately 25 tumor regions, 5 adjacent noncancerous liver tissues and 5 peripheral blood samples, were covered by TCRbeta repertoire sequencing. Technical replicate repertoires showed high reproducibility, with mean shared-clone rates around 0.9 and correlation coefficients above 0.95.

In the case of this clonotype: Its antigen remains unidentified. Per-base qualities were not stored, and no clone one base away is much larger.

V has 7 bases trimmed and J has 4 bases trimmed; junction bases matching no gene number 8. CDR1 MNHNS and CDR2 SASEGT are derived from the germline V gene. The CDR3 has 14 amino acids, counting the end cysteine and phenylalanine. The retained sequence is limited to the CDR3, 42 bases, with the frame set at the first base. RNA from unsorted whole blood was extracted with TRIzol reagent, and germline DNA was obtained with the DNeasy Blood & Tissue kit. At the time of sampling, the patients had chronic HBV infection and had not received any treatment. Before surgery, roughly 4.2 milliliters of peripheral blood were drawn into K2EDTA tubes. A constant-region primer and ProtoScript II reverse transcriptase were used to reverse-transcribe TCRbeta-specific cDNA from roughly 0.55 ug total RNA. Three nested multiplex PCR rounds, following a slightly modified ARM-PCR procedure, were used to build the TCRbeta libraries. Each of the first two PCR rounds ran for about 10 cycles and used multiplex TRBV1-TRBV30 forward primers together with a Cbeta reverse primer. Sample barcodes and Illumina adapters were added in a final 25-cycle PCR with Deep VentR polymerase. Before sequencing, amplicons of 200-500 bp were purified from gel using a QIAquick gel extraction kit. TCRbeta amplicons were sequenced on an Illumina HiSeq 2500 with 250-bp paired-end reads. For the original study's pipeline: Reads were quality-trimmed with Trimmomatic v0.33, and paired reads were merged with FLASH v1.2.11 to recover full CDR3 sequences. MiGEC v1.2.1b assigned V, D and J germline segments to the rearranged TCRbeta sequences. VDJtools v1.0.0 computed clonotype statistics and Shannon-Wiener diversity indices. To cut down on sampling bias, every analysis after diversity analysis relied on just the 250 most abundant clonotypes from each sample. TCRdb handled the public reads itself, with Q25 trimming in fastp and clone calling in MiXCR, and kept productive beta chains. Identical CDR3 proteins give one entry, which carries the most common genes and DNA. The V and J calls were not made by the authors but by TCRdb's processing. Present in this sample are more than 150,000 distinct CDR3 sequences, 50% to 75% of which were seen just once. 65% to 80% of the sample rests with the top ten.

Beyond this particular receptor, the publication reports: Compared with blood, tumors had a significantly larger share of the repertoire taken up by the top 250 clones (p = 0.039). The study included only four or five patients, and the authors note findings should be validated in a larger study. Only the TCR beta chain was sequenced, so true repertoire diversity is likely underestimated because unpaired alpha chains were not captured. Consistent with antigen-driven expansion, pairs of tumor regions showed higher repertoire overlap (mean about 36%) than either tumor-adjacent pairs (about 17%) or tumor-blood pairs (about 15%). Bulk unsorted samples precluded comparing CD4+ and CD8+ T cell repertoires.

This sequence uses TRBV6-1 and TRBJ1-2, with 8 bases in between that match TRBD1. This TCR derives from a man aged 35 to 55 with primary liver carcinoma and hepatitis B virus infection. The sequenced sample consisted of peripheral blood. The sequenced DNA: TGTGCCAGCAAGGACAGGGTCGTGGGCTATGGCTACACCTTC. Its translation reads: CASKDRVVGYGYTF.